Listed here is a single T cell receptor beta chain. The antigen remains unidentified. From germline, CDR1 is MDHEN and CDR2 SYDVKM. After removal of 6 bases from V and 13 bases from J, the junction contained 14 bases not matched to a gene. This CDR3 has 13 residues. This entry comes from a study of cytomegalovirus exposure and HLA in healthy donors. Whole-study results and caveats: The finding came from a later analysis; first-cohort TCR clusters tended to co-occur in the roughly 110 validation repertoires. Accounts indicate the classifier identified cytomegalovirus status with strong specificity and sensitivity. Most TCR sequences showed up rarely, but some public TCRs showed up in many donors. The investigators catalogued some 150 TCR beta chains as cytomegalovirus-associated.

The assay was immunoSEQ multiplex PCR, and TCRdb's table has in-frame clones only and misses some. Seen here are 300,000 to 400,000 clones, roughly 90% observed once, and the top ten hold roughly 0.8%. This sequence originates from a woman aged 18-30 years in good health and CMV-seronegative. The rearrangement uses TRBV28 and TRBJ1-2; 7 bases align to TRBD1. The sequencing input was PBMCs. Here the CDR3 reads CASSPGQEGGCTF. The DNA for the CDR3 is TGTGCCAGCAGCCCCGGACAGGAGGGGGGTTGCACCTTC.